This record looks at one TCR beta chain sequence and its context. The antigen is not known. This CDR3 contains 13 residues. V lost 5 bases to trimming and J lost 8 bases, with 13 bases between them. Germline V gives CDR1 SGHTA, CDR2 FQGNSA. The data originate from a study of T cells after yellow fever vaccination. Across the study: Fractions with few cells were prepared using SMART-Seq v4 Ultra Low Input. Study-wide findings and caveats: The secondary T-cell response peaked on day 5, not day 15, but was weaker.

5'RACE template switching added a universal primer site and UMIs to TCR cDNA. TCRdb ran MiXCR on the 5' RACE reads and lists one entry per CDR3 protein. Of roughly 330,000 distinct CDR3 sequences in the sample, approximately 3.9% are singletons; the top ten hold approximately 24%. This TCR came from a man aged 18 to 29 who received the YFV17D yellow fever vaccine. Sample: PBMCs, taken 5 days after the yellow fever booster vaccination. The rearrangement uses TRBV7-2 and TRBJ2-4; tentatively, D is TRBD1 (6 bases). Here the CDR3 DNA reads TGTGCCAGCAGCCTAGACAGGAATTACATTCAGTACTTC. This sequence encodes CASSLDRNYIQYF.